The clone carrying this TCR beta chain was seen only a few times. This specimen comes from a study of blood T cell repertoires in COVID-19. Study at large: Specimens from acute and convalescent COVID-19 originated in the United States, Italy and Spain.

J was trimmed by 6 bases and V by 6 bases; bases with no gene match: 12. CDR3 length: 15 residues. Germline loops: CDR1 MDHEN, CDR2 SYDVKM. In the original processing: How many nucleated cells were present was estimated from reference gene primer amplification. Sequencing was performed with immunoSEQ multiplex PCR; in TCRdb, only in-frame clones are kept and a portion is missing. V and J calls and clone size follow that table, whereas D and trimming were derived from the DNA. This sample has 150,000 to 200,000 clones, with roughly 76% found just once. Sequencing was performed on peripheral blood. This receptor was taken from a woman aged 50 to 60 with active or convalescent COVID-19. The chain uses TRBV28 and TRBJ1-2, with 8 nucleotides matching TRBD1. Here the CDR3 reads CASSFSAGGINGYTF. Written as DNA, the CDR3 is TGTGCCAGCAGCTTCTCGGCAGGGGGCATAAATGGCTACACCTTC.